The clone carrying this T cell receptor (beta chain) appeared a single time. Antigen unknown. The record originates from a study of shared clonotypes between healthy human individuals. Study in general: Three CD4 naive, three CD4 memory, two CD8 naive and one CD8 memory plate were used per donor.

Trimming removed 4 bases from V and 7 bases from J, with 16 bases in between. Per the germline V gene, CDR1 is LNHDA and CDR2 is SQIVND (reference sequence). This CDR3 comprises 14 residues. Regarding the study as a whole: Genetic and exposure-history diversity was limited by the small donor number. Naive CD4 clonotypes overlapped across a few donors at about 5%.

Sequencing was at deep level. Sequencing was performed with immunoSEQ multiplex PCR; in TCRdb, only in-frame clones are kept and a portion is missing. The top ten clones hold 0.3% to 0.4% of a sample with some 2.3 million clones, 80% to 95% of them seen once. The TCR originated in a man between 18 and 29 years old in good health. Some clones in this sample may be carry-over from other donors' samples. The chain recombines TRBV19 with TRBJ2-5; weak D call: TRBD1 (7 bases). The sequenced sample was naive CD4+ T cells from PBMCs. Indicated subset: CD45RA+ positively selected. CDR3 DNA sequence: TGTGCCAGTAGTAGTGGGACAGCGGGCGGGACCCAGTACTTC. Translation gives CASSSGTAGGTQYF.